Shown below are 18 T cell receptor beta chains from a single sample sequenced in a study of OX40 agonist ivuxolimab in advanced cancers. Profiled with immunoSEQ multiplex PCR; TCRdb holds only in-frame clones, not every one. The data contain roughly 70,000 clones, 75% to 90% of them seen just once; the ten biggest clones take up about 4%. The input for sequencing was CD4+ or CD8+ T cells sorted from blood, taken in a trial of the OX40 agonist ivuxolimab. Source of these receptors: an adult with an advanced solid tumor such as melanoma, head and neck, liver or kidney cancer.

The chain has TRBV27 and TRBJ1-1; no definite D call. V shed 3 bases and J shed 1 base, with 9 bases lying between them. This CDR3 is 14 amino acids long. Germline CDR1 and CDR2: MNHEY and SMNVEV (reference sequence). The DNA for the CDR3 is TGTGCCAGCAGTTTTGGACTGTCGAACACTGAAGCTTTCTTT. This encodes CASSFGLSNTEAFF.

The chain carries TRBV6-5 and TRBJ1-4; D is ambiguous. CDR3 length: 16 amino acids. Germline lookup yields CDR1 MNHEY and CDR2 SVGAGI. V was clipped by 2 bases and J by 0 bases, with 10 bases between them. This CDR3 is CASSYLPLATNEKLFF. The CDR3 coding sequence is TGTGCCAGCAGTTACCTCCCCCTTGCAACTAATGAAAAACTGTTTTTT.

This chain uses TRBV19 with TRBJ1-1, with a tentative D call TRBD1 (5 bases). The CDR3 is 17 amino acids. Germline V gene sequence: CDR1 LNHDA, CDR2 SQIVND (reference sequence). Trimming took off 6 bases at V and 3 bases at J, with 23 bases between the two ends. CDR3 DNA: TGTGCCAGTAGCCCCTCCCGGAATCAGGGCTCGGACACTGAAGCTTTCTTT. As protein: CASSPSRNQGSDTEAFF.

In the case of this clone: An end of the junction differs from the germline gene, which may be a read error. The chain recombines TRBV27 with TRBJ2-7; possibly TRBD2 for D (5 bases). The length of the CDR3 is 14 residues. The germline V gene encodes CDR1 MNHEY and CDR2 SMNVEV (reference sequence). CDR3 residues: CASSKRPDSHEQYF. Here the CDR3 DNA reads TGTGCCAGCTCGAAAAGACCGGACTCCCACGAGCAGTACTTC.

CDR3 sequence reads: CASSRTAQNEKLFF. The CDR3 region has the DNA TGTGCCAGCAGCCGGACAGCTCAGAATGAAAAACTGTTTTTT. The chain carries TRBV6-5 and TRBJ1-4; D is perhaps TRBD1 (6 bases). The V and J ends lost 6 bases and 5 bases respectively, with 13 bases between them. Germline V gene lookup returns CDR1 MNHEY and CDR2 SVGAGI. The CDR3 spans 14 residues.

V gene TRBV5-1 combines with J gene TRBJ2-1; TRBD1 matches 9 bases. The CDR3 length is 15 residues. The trim removed 0 bases at V and 7 bases at J, leaving 5 bases unmatched. Germline V gene lookup returns CDR1 SGHRS and CDR2 YFSETQ. CDR3 in DNA: TGCGCCAGCAGCTTGGGGGACAGGGACTTTAATGAGCAGTTCTTC. Translated: CASSLGDRDFNEQFF.

The chain has TRBV5-4 and TRBJ2-7; D unresolved. V shed 0 bases and J shed 2 bases, with 3 bases lying between them. The CDR3 loop spans 12 amino acids. Germline V gives CDR1 SGHNT, CDR2 YYREEE (reference sequence). CDR3 coding DNA: TGTGCCAGCAGCTTGGAGCCCTACGAGCAGTACTTC. Its translation is CASSLEPYEQYF.

The chain employs TRBV15 and TRBJ2-2; 8 positions agree with TRBD1. The V gene end was trimmed by 3 bases and the J gene end by 3 bases; junction bases not matched to a gene: 6. Germline CDR1 LNHNV, CDR2 YYDKDF (reference sequence). The CDR3 runs 16 residues. DNA of the CDR3: TGTGCCACCAGCAGGGACAGGGCAGAGGACACCGGGGAGCTGTTTTTT. Translation gives CATSRDRAEDTGELFF.

This chain links TRBV10-2 with TRBJ2-7; no clear D gene. The V gene lost 2 bases and the J gene lost 9 bases, with 8 bases spanning the gap. Germline loops: CDR1 WSHSY, CDR2 SAAADI. The CDR3 extends over 11 amino acids. CDR3 in DNA: TGCGCCAGCAGTGAGGGGGTCGGGCAGTACTTC. Translating gives CASSEGVGQYF.

The rearrangement joins TRBV13 to TRBJ2-3, with TRBD2 matching 8 bases. V shed 7 bases and J 9 bases; nucleotides not matched to a gene: 18. The CDR3 runs 16 residues. Looked up from germline, CDR1 is PRHDT and CDR2 is FYEKMQ (reference sequence). The CDR3 region is CASTKRGRGAAHTQYF. CDR3 coding DNA: TGTGCCAGCACCAAACGGGGGCGGGGGGCCGCGCACACGCAGTATTTT.

The genes are TRBV28 and TRBJ2-7; 7 nucleotides line up with TRBD2. The junction had 7 bases not matched to a gene; V was cut back by 1 base and J by 4 bases. Germline lookup yields CDR1 MDHEN and CDR2 SYDVKM. The CDR3 is 15 residues long. CDR3 in DNA: TGTGCCAGCAGTTTATTTTACCCCGGGAGGTACGAGCAGTACTTC. Its translation: CASSLFYPGRYEQYF.

The V call is TRBV6-1, the J call TRBJ2-3; 8 bases fit TRBD2. Trimming at V came to 7 bases and at J to 6 bases, leaving 6 bases not matched to a gene. CDR1 MNHNS and CDR2 SASEGT come from the germline V gene. CDR3 size: 13 residues. The chain's CDR3 is CASNFGGGDTQYF. CDR3 coding DNA: TGTGCCAGCAACTTCGGGGGGGGCGATACGCAGTATTTT.

This sequence joins TRBV28 and TRBJ1-5; no clear D. CDR1 and CDR2 from the germline V gene are MDHEN and SYDVKM. The CDR3 contains 11 residues. V gave up 2 bases and J gave up 11 bases, with 7 bases separating them. Here the CDR3 DNA reads TGTGCCAGCAGTTTACGGTGGACCCAGCATTTT. Its protein product is CASSLRWTQHF.

The chain links TRBV9 to TRBJ2-1; 8 bases are shared with TRBD2. The junction had 13 bases not matched to a gene; V was cut back by 5 bases and J by 0 bases. Germline CDR1 and CDR2: SGDLS and YYNGEE. There are 18 residues in the CDR3. The CDR3 bases are TGTGCCAGCAGTTTGGGGCTAGCGGGCCTGAGCTCCTACAATGAGCAGTTCTTC. Residues: CASSLGLAGLSSYNEQFF.

J is TRBJ1-3 and V is TRBV7-2, with D perhaps TRBD1 (5 bases). V lost 2 bases and J lost 0, with 8 bases in between. The germline CDR1 and CDR2 sequences are SGHTA and FQGNSA. The CDR3 length is 15 residues. CDR3 nucleotides: TGTGCCAGCAGCTTACAGACAGCCTCTGGAAACACCATATATTTT. Its protein is CASSLQTASGNTIYF.

This chain uses TRBV5-4 with TRBJ1-1; D is unresolved. The CDR3 totals 13 residues. Trimming shortened V by 2 bases and J by 2 bases, and 7 bases separated the two germline ends. CDR1 and CDR2 from the germline V gene are SGHNT and YYREEE (reference sequence). The CDR3 reads CASSFGGNTEAFF. The CDR3 nucleotides are TGTGCCAGCAGCTTTGGAGGCAACACTGAAGCTTTCTTT.

V usage is TRBV9 and J usage is TRBJ2-1; D possibly uses TRBD1 or TRBD2 (6 bases each). The CDR3 extends over 17 amino acids. From germline, CDR1 is SGDLS and CDR2 YYNGEE. Trimming removed 4 bases at V and 0 bases at J, with 17 bases between. The CDR3 DNA reads TGTGCCAGCAGCCTCGCCGGGGGCAAAAGCTCCTACAATGAGCAGTTCTTC. Its translation: CASSLAGGKSSYNEQFF.

The chain combines TRBV28 with TRBJ2-1, with D possibly TRBD1 on 5 matching bases. CDR1 and CDR2 (germline): MDHEN, SYDVKM. The V and J ends lost 7 bases and 1 base respectively, with 11 bases between them. The CDR3 is 14 residues long. CDR3 coding DNA: TGTGCCAGCATCACGCAGGGTTCCTACAATGAGCAGTTCTTC. It is translated as CASITQGSYNEQFF.